The 8 T cell receptor beta chains listed next were all sequenced from one sample in a study of T-cell memory formation after mild COVID-19. TCRdb used MiXCR to reprocess the 5' RACE reads, holding one entry per CDR3 protein. The sample gives about 120,000 distinct CDR3 sequences, about 24% of which show up once; roughly two fifths is in the top ten. The specimen sequenced was PBMCs or a T cell subset sorted from them (not recorded which). The receptors originated from a man between 18 and 29 years old who had mild COVID-19 (a few samples of this study predate the infection). Cell type and time point are not known.

This chain connects TRBV3-1 to TRBJ2-4, with 9 bases fitting TRBD1. The CDR3 covers 15 residues. J gave up 6 bases and V 0 bases, and 3 bases lay outside the gene matches. CDR1 and CDR2 from the germline V gene are LGHDT and YNNKEL (reference sequence). In nucleotides, the CDR3 is TGTGCCAGCAGCCAAGATATGGGACAGGGAAACATTCAGTACTTC. This encodes CASSQDMGQGNIQYF.

The CDR3 sequence: CASSPGTGIGTAFF. The DNA for the CDR3 is TGTGCCAGCAGTCCCGGGACAGGGATTGGGACGGCTTTCTTT. The chain links TRBV27 to TRBJ1-1; 9 positions match TRBD1. Per germline, CDR1 MNHEY and CDR2 SMNVEV (reference sequence). The CDR3 loop spans 14 amino acids. Losses at the gene ends were 5 bases for V and 11 bases for J; bases not matched to a gene: 12.

The rearrangement links TRBV10-2 to TRBJ2-4; the match to TRBD1 covers 8 bases. The V gene's germline CDR1 is WSHSY and CDR2 SAAADI. V was pared by 0 bases and J by 3 bases, with 13 bases of the junction left unmatched. This CDR3 is built from 19 residues. CDR3 sequence reads: CASSESAGGISRSKNIQYF. CDR3 nucleotides: TGCGCCAGCAGTGAGTCCGCAGGGGGCATCAGTCGTAGCAAAAACATTCAGTACTTC.

This clonotype was observed a handful of times. The chain recombines TRBV6-6 with TRBJ1-6; D is ambiguous. The germline V and J ends were trimmed by 6 bases and 16 bases, with 10 bases remaining between them. There are 10 residues in the CDR3. Germline V CDR1 and CDR2: MNHNY, SVGAGI (reference sequence). The CDR3 coding sequence is TGTGCCAGCAGGTCCGGGCCTCTCCACTTT. Translation gives CASRSGPLHF.

There are a few counts of this clonotype. This chain uses TRBV10-2 with TRBJ1-1, with a tentative D call TRBD1 (6 bases). The CDR3 extends over 15 amino acids. Germline CDR1 reads WSHSY; CDR2 reads SAAADI. Trimming pared 3 bases from V and 4 bases from J, leaving 15 bases between. The CDR3, as DNA: TGCGCCAGCAGTGAAAGCGGCGGGGGCTCCACTGAAGCTTTCTTT. This encodes CASSESGGGSTEAFF.

This clonotype came up many times. The chain joins TRBV4-2 to TRBJ2-1, with 8 bases that match TRBD2. Losses at the gene ends were 2 bases for V and 3 bases for J; bases not matched to a gene: 3. The CDR3 sequence is 15 residues long. CDR1 and CDR2 from the germline V gene are LGHNA and YNFKEQ. This CDR3 is CASSQLRGDYNEQFF. CDR3 nucleotides: TGTGCCAGCAGCCAATTGCGGGGGGACTACAATGAGCAGTTCTTC.

J is TRBJ2-1 and V is TRBV19; TRBD1 aligns across 10 bases. V trimming: 4 bases; J trimming: 6 bases; junction bases outside the gene matches: 6. CDR3 length equals 15 residues. Germline V gene lookup returns CDR1 LNHDA and CDR2 SQIVND (reference sequence). The CDR3 sequence: CASSTWTGGFNEQFF. In DNA form, the CDR3 reads TGTGCCAGTAGTACTTGGACAGGGGGGTTCAATGAGCAGTTCTTC.

The chain employs TRBV5-1 and TRBJ1-5, with D hard to call. With 4 bases removed from V and 1 base from J, the gap between germline ends came to 15 bases. This CDR3 has 16 amino acids. CDR1 and CDR2 (germline): SGHRS, YFSETQ. The CDR3 region has the DNA TGCGCCAGCAGCCCATCTCCAGTCCAGAGCAATCAGCCCCAGCATTTT. This codes for CASSPSPVQSNQPQHF.